This T cell receptor beta chain comes out of a study of control samples from healthy donors and cancer patients. This clone has just a few counts. The CDR3 runs 15 residues. Germline CDR1 is LNHDA and CDR2 is SQIVND (reference sequence). The V and J ends lost 7 bases and 4 bases, in that order; junction bases with no gene match: 8. TCRdb keeps only in-frame clones here, not all; method: immunoSEQ multiplex PCR. The sample shows about 150,000 clones, 85% to 90% of them seen only once. The sequence was obtained from a man aged 18 to 30 in good health. The sample taken for sequencing was blood. This rearrangement joins TRBV19 to TRBJ1-5; 9 nucleotides align to TRBD1. The CDR3 region has the DNA TGTGCCAGTAACGAGCGGACAGGGGTTAATCAGCCCCAGCATTTT. This gives the protein CASNERTGVNQPQHF. Full variable domain (remainder filled in from reference TRBV19 and TRBJ1-5): DGGITQSPKYLFRKEGQNVTLSCEQNLNHDAMYWYRQDPGQGLRLIYYSQIVNDFQKGDIAEGYSVSREKKESFPLTVTSAQKNPTAFYLCASNERTGVNQPQHFGDGTRLSIL.